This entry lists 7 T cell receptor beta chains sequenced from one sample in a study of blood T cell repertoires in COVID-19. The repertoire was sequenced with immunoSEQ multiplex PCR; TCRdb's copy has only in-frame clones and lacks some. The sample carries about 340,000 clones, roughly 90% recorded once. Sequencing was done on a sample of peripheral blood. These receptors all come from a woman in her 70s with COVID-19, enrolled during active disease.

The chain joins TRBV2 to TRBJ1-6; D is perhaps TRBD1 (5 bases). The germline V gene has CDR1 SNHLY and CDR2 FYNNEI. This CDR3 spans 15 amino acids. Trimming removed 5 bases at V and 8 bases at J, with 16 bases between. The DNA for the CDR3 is TGTGCCAGCAGTTCGGCGGGAGGGGAGTATTCACCCCTCCACTTT. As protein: CASSSAGGEYSPLHF.

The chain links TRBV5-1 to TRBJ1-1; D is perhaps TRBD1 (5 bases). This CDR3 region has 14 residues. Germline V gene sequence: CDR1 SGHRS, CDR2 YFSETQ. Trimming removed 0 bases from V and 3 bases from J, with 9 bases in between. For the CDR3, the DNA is TGCGCCAGCAGCTTGGACGGGGGATACACTGAAGCTTTCTTT. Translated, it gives CASSLDGGYTEAFF.

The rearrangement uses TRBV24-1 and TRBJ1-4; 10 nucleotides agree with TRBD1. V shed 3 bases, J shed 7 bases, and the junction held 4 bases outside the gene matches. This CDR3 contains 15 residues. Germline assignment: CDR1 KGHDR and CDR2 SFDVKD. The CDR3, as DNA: TGTGCCACCAGTGATCGGGGACAGGGGATTGAAAAACTGTTTTTT. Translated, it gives CATSDRGQGIEKLFF.

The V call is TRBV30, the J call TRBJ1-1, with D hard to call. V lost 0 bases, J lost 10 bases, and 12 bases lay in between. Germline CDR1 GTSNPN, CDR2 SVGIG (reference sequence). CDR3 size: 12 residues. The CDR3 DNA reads TGTGCCTGGAGTGTACGAGGGCGAGTAGCTTTCTTT. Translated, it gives CAWSVRGRVAFF.

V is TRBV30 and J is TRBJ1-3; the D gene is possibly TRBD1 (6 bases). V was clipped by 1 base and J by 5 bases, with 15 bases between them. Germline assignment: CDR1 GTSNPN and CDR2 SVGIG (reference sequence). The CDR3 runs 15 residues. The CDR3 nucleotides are TGTGCCTGGAGTGAGCCCCGGGGGGCTAGAAACACCATATATTTT. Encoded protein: CAWSEPRGARNTIYF.

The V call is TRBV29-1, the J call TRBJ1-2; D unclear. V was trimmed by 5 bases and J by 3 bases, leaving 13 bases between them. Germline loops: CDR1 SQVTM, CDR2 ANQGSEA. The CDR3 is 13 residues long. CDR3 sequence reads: CSVLSLLYYGYTF. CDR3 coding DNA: TGCAGCGTTCTATCACTGCTTTACTATGGCTACACCTTC.

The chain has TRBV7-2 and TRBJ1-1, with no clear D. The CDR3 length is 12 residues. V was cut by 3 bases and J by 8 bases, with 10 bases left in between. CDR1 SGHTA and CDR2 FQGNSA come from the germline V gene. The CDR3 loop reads CASSLSQMEAFF. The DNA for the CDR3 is TGTGCCAGCAGCTTGTCACAGATGGAAGCTTTCTTT.